This T cell receptor beta chain comes out of a study of a mutant IDH1 vaccine in newly diagnosed glioma. Overall study context: Vaccination of patients was performed eight times, in weeks 1, 3, 5, 7, 11, 15, 19 and 23. Antecedent treatment encompassed radiotherapy, temozolomide, or their combination; the majority received both.

This CDR3 has 17 residues. Germline assignment: CDR1 SGHAT and CDR2 FQNNGV. Deletions cut 1 base from V and 0 bases from J, with 13 bases between. The time point is: week 23, last vaccination. Alongside topical imiquimod, each dose of vaccine comprised 300 ug of mutant IDH1 20-mer peptide. This clone showed up just a few times. The antigen is undetermined. Only in-frame clones appear in the TCRdb table, and some are missing; sequencing was by immunoSEQ multiplex PCR. The top ten hold over 4% of the sample, which has 65,000 or so clones, approximately 81% seen once. Study results and limitations: Among patients, roughly 94% showed immune responses induced by the vaccine.

Specimen: PBMCs, collected from a glioma patient whose treatment included an IDH1 peptide vaccine. This receptor was obtained from a young man with glioma. The chain uses TRBV11-2 and TRBJ1-3; no definite D call. This chain's CDR3 is CASSLAGQVSSGNTIYF. The CDR3 DNA reads as TGTGCCAGCAGCTTAGCTGGTCAGGTCAGCTCTGGAAACACCATATATTTT.